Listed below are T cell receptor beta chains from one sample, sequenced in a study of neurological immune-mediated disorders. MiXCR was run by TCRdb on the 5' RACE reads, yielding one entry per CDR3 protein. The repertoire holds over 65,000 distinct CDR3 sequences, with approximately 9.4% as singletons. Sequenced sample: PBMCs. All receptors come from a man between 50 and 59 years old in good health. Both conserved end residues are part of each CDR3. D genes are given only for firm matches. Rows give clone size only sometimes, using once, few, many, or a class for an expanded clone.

CDR3aa: CASSPSRGQGGYEQFF; CDR3nt: TGTGCCAGCAGCCCATCCCGGGGGCAGGGAGGCTATGAGCAGTTCTTC; v_gene: TRBV7-2; d_gene: -; abundance: many; j_gene: TRBJ2-1
CDR3aa: CSARDPGTGFDYNSPLHF; CDR3nt: TGCAGTGCTAGAGATCCCGGGACAGGGTTCGATTATAATTCACCCCTCCACTTT; v_gene: TRBV20-1; d_gene: TRBD1; abundance: many; j_gene: TRBJ1-6
CDR3aa: CASSLAFGRGTGELFF; CDR3nt: TGTGCCAGCAGCTTAGCGTTTGGGAGAGGGACCGGGGAGCTGTTTTTT; v_gene: TRBV7-2; d_gene: -; abundance: many; j_gene: TRBJ2-2
CDR3aa: CASSLAKDPPGDF; CDR3nt: TGTGCCAGCAGCTTAGCGAAAGACCCACCCGGAGATTTT; v_gene: TRBV7-2; d_gene: -; abundance: many; j_gene: TRBJ1-3
CDR3aa: CATSRRELNTGELFF; CDR3nt: TGTGCCACCAGTCGGCGGGAGTTGAACACCGGGGAGCTGTTTTTT; v_gene: TRBV24-1; d_gene: TRBD2; abundance: many; j_gene: TRBJ2-2
CDR3aa: CASSLGGYYEQYF; CDR3nt: TGCGCCAGCAGCTTGGGTGGGTACTACGAGCAGTACTTC; v_gene: TRBV5-1; d_gene: -; abundance: many; j_gene: TRBJ2-7
CDR3aa: CATNPGQGIYEQYF; CDR3nt: TGTGCCACTAACCCGGGACAGGGGATATACGAGCAGTACTTC; v_gene: TRBV10-3; d_gene: TRBD1; abundance: many; j_gene: TRBJ2-7
CDR3aa: CASSQVGGSLFGANVLTF; CDR3nt: TGTGCCAGCAGCCAAGTCGGGGGGTCCCTCTTTGGGGCCAACGTCCTGACTTTC; v_gene: TRBV3-1; d_gene: TRBD2; abundance: many; j_gene: TRBJ2-6
CDR3aa: CASSLAPSGRANEQFF; CDR3nt: TGTGCCAGCAGCTTAGCGCCTAGCGGGAGGGCCAATGAGCAGTTCTTC; v_gene: TRBV7-9; d_gene: TRBD2; abundance: -; j_gene: TRBJ2-1
CDR3aa: CASEGAGLADTQYF; CDR3nt: TGTGCCAGCGAGGGGGCAGGGCTTGCAGATACGCAGTATTTT; v_gene: TRBV28; d_gene: TRBD1; abundance: -; j_gene: TRBJ2-3
CDR3aa: CASSFDRGPIGYTF; CDR3nt: TGTGCCAGCAGTTTCGACAGGGGGCCCATTGGCTACACCTTC; v_gene: TRBV28; d_gene: TRBD1; abundance: many; j_gene: TRBJ1-2
CDR3aa: CASSSGSQNTEAFF; CDR3nt: TGCGCCAGCAGTTCCGGGTCCCAAAACACTGAAGCTTTCTTT; v_gene: TRBV5-1; d_gene: -; abundance: many; j_gene: TRBJ1-1
CDR3aa: CASSRGGQGIDTQYF; CDR3nt: TGTGCCAGCAGCCGGGGGGGACAGGGAATAGATACGCAGTATTTT; v_gene: TRBV3-1; d_gene: TRBD1; abundance: many; j_gene: TRBJ2-3
CDR3aa: CASSLVEGGPYEQYF; CDR3nt: TGTGCCAGCAGCTTAGTGGAGGGAGGCCCCTACGAGCAGTACTTC; v_gene: TRBV7-8; d_gene: -; abundance: many; j_gene: TRBJ2-7
CDR3aa: CASSQSLGGLYNEQFF; CDR3nt: TGTGCCAGCAGCCAGAGTCTAGGGGGCCTTTACAATGAGCAGTTCTTC; v_gene: TRBV3-1; d_gene: TRBD1; abundance: few; j_gene: TRBJ2-1
CDR3aa: CASSMGGALGQPQHF; CDR3nt: TGCGCCAGCTCGATGGGGGGGGCGTTGGGTCAACCCCAGCATTTT; v_gene: TRBV5-1; d_gene: -; abundance: -; j_gene: TRBJ1-5
CDR3aa: CASSSLQGPRNTQYF; CDR3nt: TGTGCCAGCAGCTCACTACAGGGTCCTAGAAACACGCAGTATTTT; v_gene: TRBV7-3; d_gene: -; abundance: few; j_gene: TRBJ2-3
CDR3aa: CSVVGLAGDYEQYF; CDR3nt: TGCAGCGTCGTGGGACTAGCGGGGGACTACGAGCAGTACTTC; v_gene: TRBV29-1; d_gene: TRBD2; abundance: many; j_gene: TRBJ2-7
CDR3aa: CSATRVPNTGELFF; CDR3nt: TGCAGTGCTACCCGGGTTCCGAACACCGGGGAGCTGTTTTTT; v_gene: TRBV20-1; d_gene: -; abundance: many; j_gene: TRBJ2-2
CDR3aa: CASSLTPGIQETQYF; CDR3nt: TGTGCCAGCAGCTTAACGCCCGGGATCCAAGAGACCCAGTACTTC; v_gene: TRBV7-6; d_gene: -; abundance: -; j_gene: TRBJ2-5
CDR3aa: CASSSWGNRGAYEQYF; CDR3nt: TGTGCCAGCAGTTCATGGGGTAACCGGGGGGCCTACGAGCAGTACTTC; v_gene: TRBV27; d_gene: TRBD2; abundance: many; j_gene: TRBJ2-7
CDR3aa: CATGQGKRETQYF; CDR3nt: TGTGCCACCGGACAGGGGAAGAGAGAGACCCAGTACTTC; v_gene: TRBV24-1; d_gene: TRBD1; abundance: many; j_gene: TRBJ2-5
CDR3aa: CSARDSGGGEKLFF; CDR3nt: TGCAGTGCTAGAGATTCGGGGGGGGGTGAAAAACTGTTTTTT; v_gene: TRBV20-1; d_gene: -; abundance: many; j_gene: TRBJ1-4
CDR3aa: CASRIRADSNTEAFF; CDR3nt: TGTGCCAGCAGGATAAGAGCGGACAGCAACACTGAAGCTTTCTTT; v_gene: TRBV6-5; d_gene: -; abundance: many; j_gene: TRBJ1-1
CDR3aa: CSAREVFVHDLDNEQFF; CDR3nt: TGCAGTGCTAGAGAAGTCTTCGTCCATGACCTTGACAATGAGCAGTTCTTC; v_gene: TRBV20-1; d_gene: -; abundance: -; j_gene: TRBJ2-1
CDR3aa: CASRSGRVSTDTQYF; CDR3nt: TGTGCCAGCAGATCCGGAAGGGTGAGCACAGATACGCAGTATTTT; v_gene: TRBV7-2; d_gene: -; abundance: many; j_gene: TRBJ2-3
CDR3aa: CASSFSRGELFF; CDR3nt: TGTGCCAGCAGTTTTTCTAGGGGGGAGCTGTTTTTT; v_gene: TRBV28; d_gene: -; abundance: many; j_gene: TRBJ2-2
CDR3aa: CSVGQGREGLRFF; CDR3nt: TGCAGTGTTGGACAGGGGCGGGAGGGCTTACGGTTCTTC; v_gene: TRBV20-1; d_gene: -; abundance: many; j_gene: TRBJ2-1
CDR3aa: CASSLATANTEAFF; CDR3nt: TGTGCCAGCAGCTTAGCTACAGCGAACACTGAAGCTTTCTTT; v_gene: TRBV7-2; d_gene: -; abundance: many; j_gene: TRBJ1-1
CDR3aa: CASSSFINEKLFF; CDR3nt: TGTGCCAGCAGTTCTTTCATTAATGAAAAACTGTTTTTT; v_gene: TRBV5-5; d_gene: -; abundance: many; j_gene: TRBJ1-4
CDR3aa: CASSPGIFYNEQFF; CDR3nt: TGCGCCAGCAGCCCTGGGATCTTCTACAATGAGCAGTTCTTC; v_gene: TRBV4-1; d_gene: -; abundance: many; j_gene: TRBJ2-1
CDR3aa: CASSLGSGPRQETQYF; CDR3nt: TGTGCCAGCAGCTTAGGGTCAGGGCCAAGACAAGAGACCCAGTACTTC; v_gene: TRBV11-2; d_gene: -; abundance: many; j_gene: TRBJ2-5
CDR3aa: CSVESIQGFREQYF; CDR3nt: TGCAGCGTTGAATCAATACAGGGGTTTCGCGAGCAGTACTTC; v_gene: TRBV29-1; d_gene: TRBD1; abundance: many; j_gene: TRBJ2-7
CDR3aa: CSAPRTGYGYTF; CDR3nt: TGCAGTGCCCCTCGGACAGGCTATGGCTACACCTTC; v_gene: TRBV20-1; d_gene: TRBD1; abundance: -; j_gene: TRBJ1-2
CDR3aa: CASSVGSGNQPQHF; CDR3nt: TGTGCCAGCAGCGTAGGCTCCGGTAATCAGCCCCAGCATTTT; v_gene: TRBV9; d_gene: -; abundance: -; j_gene: TRBJ1-5
CDR3aa: CASLKGRGSYEQYF; CDR3nt: TGTGCCAGCCTCAAGGGACGTGGGTCCTACGAGCAGTACTTC; v_gene: TRBV6-6; d_gene: -; abundance: many; j_gene: TRBJ2-7
CDR3aa: CASSLTRTNTGELFF; CDR3nt: TGTGCCAGCAGTTTAACCAGAACGAACACCGGGGAGCTGTTTTTT; v_gene: TRBV28; d_gene: -; abundance: many; j_gene: TRBJ2-2
CDR3aa: CAISLTGNYEQYF; CDR3nt: TGTGCCATCAGTTTGACAGGGAACTACGAGCAGTACTTC; v_gene: TRBV10-3; d_gene: TRBD1; abundance: many; j_gene: TRBJ2-7
CDR3aa: CASSSPGQGRYEQYF; CDR3nt: TGTGCCAGCAGTTCTCCGGGACAGGGGAGGTACGAGCAGTACTTC; v_gene: TRBV6-2/TRBV6-3; d_gene: TRBD1; abundance: many; j_gene: TRBJ2-7
CDR3aa: CASSSFLFSGGRRSNEQFF; CDR3nt: TGTGCCAGCAGCTCCTTCCTCTTTAGCGGGGGGCGTAGATCGAATGAGCAGTTCTTC; v_gene: TRBV3-1; d_gene: TRBD2; abundance: many; j_gene: TRBJ2-1
CDR3aa: CASISQRGVEGNQPQHF; CDR3nt: TGTGCCAGCATTTCCCAGCGGGGGGTAGAGGGCAATCAGCCCCAGCATTTT; v_gene: TRBV28; d_gene: -; abundance: many; j_gene: TRBJ1-5
CDR3aa: CSASAGTGSNEQYF; CDR3nt: TGCAGTGCGAGCGCCGGGACAGGTAGCAACGAGCAGTACTTC; v_gene: TRBV20-1; d_gene: TRBD1; abundance: many; j_gene: TRBJ2-7
CDR3aa: CASSPSGIGEQYF; CDR3nt: TGTGCCAGCAGCCCAAGCGGGATCGGGGAGCAGTACTTC; v_gene: TRBV7-9; d_gene: TRBD2; abundance: -; j_gene: TRBJ2-7
CDR3aa: CSAMSGTGNDNQPQHF; CDR3nt: TGCAGTGCGATGTCCGGGACAGGGAACGACAATCAGCCCCAGCATTTT; v_gene: TRBV20-1; d_gene: TRBD1; abundance: many; j_gene: TRBJ1-5
CDR3aa: CSARGPGLAGEISYEQYF; CDR3nt: TGCAGTGCTAGAGGTCCGGGACTAGCGGGAGAGATCTCCTACGAGCAGTACTTC; v_gene: TRBV20-1; d_gene: TRBD2; abundance: few; j_gene: TRBJ2-7